This T cell receptor (beta chain) was sequenced for a study of radiotherapy plus CTLA-4 blockade in lung cancer. Germline CDR1 and CDR2: SGHVS and FQNEAQ. This CDR3 region has 16 residues. Trimming took 1 base from V and 0 from J; bases not matched to a gene: 5. Here immunoSEQ multiplex PCR was the method, and the copy in TCRdb shows in-frame clones only, minus some. This table holds 50,000 to 65,000 clones, roughly 80% found once. This clonotype was obtained from a human donor with non-small cell lung cancer who had a complete response to radiotherapy plus ipilimumab. The starting material was peripheral blood, obtained from a patient treated with radiotherapy plus ipilimumab. The J gene is TRBJ2-7, the V gene TRBV7-8, with 8 bases fitting TRBD2. The CDR3 is CASSLVGGRTSYEQYV. For the CDR3, the DNA is TGTGCCAGCAGCTTAGTTGGCGGGAGGACCTCCTACGAGCAGTACGTC.